This T cell receptor (beta chain) came from a study of HIV-infected patients and healthy controls. Study-wide results and caveats: About 13 weeks of therapy was arguably too brief to observe immune reconstitution in treated samples. HIV+ repertoires were severely depleted of MAIT alpha-chain CDR3s, unlike healthy controls.

V was pared by 1 base and J by 4 bases, with 13 bases between. The CDR3 totals 15 residues. Germline assignment: CDR1 SGHAT and CDR2 FQNNGV. Antiretroviral therapy had run roughly three months, about 14 weeks, before follow-up blood collection. All unsorted peripheral T cells were captured because whole blood was used without fractionation. Peripheral blood, around 2.5 ml, was drawn for RNA extraction. About 500 ng RNA was reverse transcribed with alpha and beta constant-region primers. Using multiplexing indices, alpha and beta chain libraries were generated apart by chain-specific third strand synthesis. Ligation attached cDNA to a 5' RACE adapter that carried a random hexamer and SP2 site. TCRdb ran MiXCR on the 5' RACE reads and lists one entry per CDR3 protein. The sample shows about 18,000 distinct CDR3 sequences, 8% to 10% of them seen only once. Remarks on this clonotype: Its antigen remains unknown.

Sequenced material: blood, taken during antiretroviral therapy. The TCR was taken from an adult with HIV infection. J is TRBJ1-1 and V is TRBV11-2; D is unresolved. In nucleotides, the CDR3 is TGTGCCAGCAGCTTAGCAAATAATTTCGGCACTGAAGCTTTCTTT. As protein: CASSLANNFGTEAFF. The entire variable domain, with the rest obtained from reference TRBV11-2 and TRBJ1-1, is as follows: EAGVAQSPRYKIIEKRQSVAFWCNPISGHATLYWYQQILGQGPKLLIQFQNNGVVDDSQLPKDRFSAERLKGVDSTLKIQPAKLEDSAVYLCASSLANNFGTEAFFGQGTRLTVV.